This entry lists 25 T cell receptor beta chains sequenced from one sample in a study of CD8+ T cells in alopecia areata. RNA was extracted and reverse transcribed into cDNA as the sequencing template. TCRdb's copy holds only in-frame clones and misses some; the assay was immunoSEQ multiplex PCR. The sample has over 150,000 clones, roughly 50% seen once. Indicated treatment: oral pan-JAK inhibitor, 5-10 mg twice daily. The material was CD8+ T cells sorted from blood, obtained at week 24, from a patient treated with tofacitinib. These receptor sequences come from a human donor with alopecia areata.

The rearrangement uses TRBV5-1 and TRBJ1-2, with D hard to call. In germline, CDR1 is SGHRS, CDR2 YFSETQ. Trimming removed 6 bases from V and 4 bases from J, with 10 bases in between. This CDR3 comprises 12 residues. The CDR3: CASKAGGYGYTF. CDR3 coding DNA: TGCGCCAGCAAGGCAGGTGGCTATGGCTACACCTTC.

This clone was counted a single time. This chain links TRBV15 with TRBJ2-3, with 8 bases lining up with TRBD1. Trimming took 6 bases from V and 1 from J; bases not matched to a gene: 0. CDR1 is LNHNV, CDR2 YYDKDF, per germline (reference sequence). This CDR3 contains 13 residues. CDR3 amino acids: CATRQGGTDTQYF. The CDR3 bases are TGTGCCACCAGACAGGGGGGCACAGATACGCAGTATTTT.

V is TRBV25-1 and J is TRBJ1-5; D remains unclear. Looked up from germline, CDR1 is MGHDK and CDR2 is SYGVNS. V was pared by 7 bases and J by 4 bases, with 11 bases between. This CDR3 has 13 amino acids. CDR3 DNA: TGTGCCAGCATTAGAGGGTTTAATCAGCCCCAGCATTTT. It translates to CASIRGFNQPQHF.

This clone came up a few times. CDR3 region: CASRQGDTEAFF. CDR3 nucleotides: TGCGCCAGCAGACAGGGCGACACTGAAGCTTTCTTT. The rearrangement links TRBV5-1 to TRBJ1-1, with D tentatively TRBD1 (6 bases). The CDR3 loop spans 12 amino acids. Germline V gene lookup returns CDR1 SGHRS and CDR2 YFSETQ. Trimming cost V 5 bases and J 3 bases, with 8 bases left between them.

The chain combines TRBV27 with TRBJ1-1, with D possibly being TRBD1 (5 bases). Trimming shortened V by 5 bases and J by 1 base, and 8 bases separated the two germline ends. Germline CDR1 MNHEY, CDR2 SMNVEV (reference sequence). This CDR3 region has 13 residues. CDR3 region: CASSTTGNTEAFF. In DNA form, the CDR3 reads TGTGCCAGCAGTACAACAGGGAACACTGAAGCTTTCTTT.

The chain joins TRBV19 to TRBJ2-6, with D hard to call. CDR3 length equals 14 residues. The germline V and J ends were trimmed by 8 bases and 0 bases, with 8 bases remaining between them. Germline assignment: CDR1 LNHDA and CDR2 SQIVND (reference sequence). Here the CDR3 DNA reads TGTGCCAGTGGGTGGGACTCTGGGGCCAACGTCCTGACTTTC. This sequence encodes CASGWDSGANVLTF.

This clone was seen a few times. This chain links TRBV29-1 with TRBJ2-7; the D gene could be TRBD1 or TRBD2 (5 bases each). Germline CDR1 reads SQVTM; CDR2 reads ANQGSEA. Trimming left V 1 base short and J 2 bases short, with 6 bases between. CDR3 length: 12 residues. CDR3 in DNA: TGCAGCGTTGAAGTGGGGGCCTACGAGCAGTACTTC. Translated: CSVEVGAYEQYF.

The V gene is TRBV6-5, the J gene TRBJ2-2, with D possibly matching TRBD1 (6 bases). The CDR3 contains 15 residues. CDR1 is MNHEY, CDR2 SVGAGI, per germline. Trimming removed 6 bases at V and 0 bases at J, with 11 bases between. The CDR3 sequence is CASSLGTTNTGELFF. The DNA for the CDR3 is TGTGCCAGCAGCCTCGGGACAACGAACACCGGGGAGCTGTTTTTT.

V usage is TRBV6-6 and J usage is TRBJ2-3; TRBD2 matches at 8 bases. Germline CDR1 is MNHNY and CDR2 is SVGAGI (reference sequence). J was trimmed by 3 bases and V by 8 bases; bases with no gene match: 7. The CDR3 contains 14 residues. The chain's CDR3 is CASLLAGGTDTQYF. In nucleotides, the CDR3 is TGTGCCAGCTTACTGGCGGGGGGTACAGATACGCAGTATTTT.

The V gene is TRBV7-9, the J gene TRBJ2-2, with 8 positions matching TRBD1. Germline loops: CDR1 SEHNR, CDR2 FQNEAQ (reference sequence). The CDR3 length is 15 residues. V was pared by 5 bases and J by 3 bases, with 5 bases of the junction left unmatched. CDR3 in amino acids: CASSTRQGHTGELFF. The CDR3 DNA reads TGTGCCAGCAGCACCCGACAGGGGCACACCGGGGAGCTGTTTTTT.

This clone was counted only a few times. The chain has TRBV10-2 and TRBJ1-4; D is unclear. Trimming took off 7 bases at V and 7 bases at J, with 4 bases between the two ends. CDR1 is WSHSY and CDR2 is SAAADI in the germline V gene. The CDR3 contains 10 residues. The DNA of the CDR3 is TGCGCCAGCAAGGGTGAAAAACTGTTTTTT. Its protein product is CASKGEKLFF.

The V gene is TRBV25-1, the J gene TRBJ1-2; D may be TRBD1 (5 bases). The V gene's germline CDR1 is MGHDK and CDR2 SYGVNS. This CDR3 has 14 amino acids. Trimming removed 9 bases at V and 6 bases at J, with 20 bases between. For the CDR3, the DNA is TGTGCCAGTAACGGATATAGGGAGGGGAATGGCTACACCTTC. Its translation is CASNGYREGNGYTF.

This clone showed up just once. The J gene is TRBJ1-1, the V gene TRBV29-1; the D gene is possibly TRBD1 (6 bases). Germline CDR1 SQVTM, CDR2 ANQGSEA. V was pared by 1 base and J by 10 bases, with 16 bases between. The CDR3 runs to 13 residues. In nucleotides, the CDR3 is TGCAGCGTTGAAGGGGGACATGTAATAGGAGCTTTCTTT. As protein: CSVEGGHVIGAFF.

The chain is built from TRBV5-6 and TRBJ2-2; perhaps TRBD1 as D (6 bases). The CDR3 contains 16 residues. V lost 3 bases and J lost 3, with 15 bases in between. From germline, CDR1 is SGHDT and CDR2 YYEEEE. CDR3 coding DNA: TGTGCCAGCAGCTCCCGGACAGCATGGGACACCGGGGAGCTGTTTTTT. Its protein product is CASSSRTAWDTGELFF. Based on the CDR3 plus reference TRBV5-6 and TRBJ2-2, the full variable domain is DAGVTQSPTHLIKTRGQQVTLRCSPKSGHDTVSWYQQALGQGPQFIFQYYEEEERQRGNFPDRFSGHQFPNYSSELNVNALLLGDSALYLCASSSRTAWDTGELFFGEGSRLTVL.

This clone was seen a handful of times. A read error may produce the germline difference seen at one junction end. The chain joins TRBV29-1 to TRBJ1-1; no reliable D call. Germline CDR1 is SQVTM and CDR2 is ANQGSEA. CDR3 length: 12 residues. DNA of the CDR3: TGCAGCGTTGGGGCCGACGGAACTGGAGCTTTCTTT. It encodes CSVGADGTGAFF.

The chain couples TRBV29-1 to TRBJ2-1; TRBD2 matches 7 bases. Germline V lookup: CDR1 SQVTM, CDR2 ANQGSEA. Trimming removed 3 bases from V and 5 bases from J; junction bases left unmatched: 10. This CDR3 is built from 15 residues. CDR3 loop: CSVDSEGLADNEQFF. The DNA of the CDR3 is TGCAGCGTTGATTCAGAGGGGCTAGCGGACAATGAGCAGTTCTTC.

This clone is labeled as medium-sized. The rearrangement uses TRBV6-4 and TRBJ2-1, with 13 bases lining up with TRBD2. CDR1 and CDR2 (germline): MRHNA, SNTAGT. The CDR3 is 15 residues long. V lost 6 bases and J lost 5; bases outside the gene matches: 4. The CDR3 DNA sequence: TGTGCCAGCAGCCCCGGGACTAGCGGGGACAATGAGCAGTTCTTC. It codes for CASSPGTSGDNEQFF.

This sequence joins TRBV7-9 and TRBJ1-2; D is perhaps TRBD1 (6 bases). CDR3 length: 15 amino acids. In germline, CDR1 is SEHNR, CDR2 FQNEAQ (reference sequence). Trimming cost V 5 bases and J 4 bases, with 17 bases left between them. CDR3 sequence reads: CASSPVGGESYGYTF. The CDR3 nucleotides are TGTGCCAGCAGCCCAGTCGGGGGCGAGAGCTATGGCTACACCTTC.

The count of this clone is one. The V and J genes are TRBV9 and TRBJ1-4; D unclear. Trimming left V 4 bases short and J 7 bases short, with 14 bases between. CDR3 length equals 14 residues. Looked up from germline, CDR1 is SGDLS and CDR2 is YYNGEE. CDR3 in amino acids: CASSQNEWGEKLFF. CDR3 in DNA: TGTGCCAGCAGCCAGAACGAATGGGGTGAAAAACTGTTTTTT.

A word on this clone: The junction departs from germline at one end; a sequencing error may be responsible. As DNA, the CDR3 is TGTGCCAGCAGCTTAGGGGGGATTGTGGCGGGAGACTTC. This codes for CASSLGGIVAGDF. V is TRBV7-8 and J is TRBJ2-5; 7 bases agree with TRBD2. Germline lookup yields CDR1 SGHVS and CDR2 FQNEAQ. The CDR3 runs to 13 residues.

The J gene is TRBJ1-1, the V gene TRBV14, with D uncertain. In germline, CDR1 is SGHDN, CDR2 FVKESK. This CDR3 is 14 amino acids long. Deletions cut 1 base from V and 11 bases from J, with 17 bases between. CDR3: CASSQGVKAMHAFF. CDR3 DNA sequence: TGTGCCAGCAGCCAAGGAGTTAAGGCGATGCACGCTTTCTTT.

About this clone itself: Other DNA sequences in the same sample also yield this CDR3. The chain uses TRBV30 and TRBJ1-5; D not certain. Germline values: CDR1 GTSNPN, CDR2 SVGIG (reference sequence). The CDR3 covers 12 residues. V was clipped by 2 bases and J by 4 bases, with 6 bases between them. The CDR3 here is CAWSLPNQPQHF. In DNA, the CDR3 is TGTGCCTGGAGTTTACCAAATCAGCCCCAGCATTTT.

V and J are TRBV30 and TRBJ2-7, with 11 bases aligning to TRBD1. Germline-derived CDR1 and CDR2 are GTSNPN and SVGIG (reference sequence). The CDR3 covers 14 residues. V shed 5 bases, J shed 2 bases, and the junction held 5 bases outside the gene matches. This CDR3 reads CAWEGGQGAYEQYF. CDR3 coding DNA: TGTGCCTGGGAAGGGGGACAGGGGGCCTACGAGCAGTACTTC.

The chain's CDR3 is CASNQGNYGYTF. The CDR3 bases are TGTGCCAGCAACCAGGGGAACTATGGCTACACCTTC. The chain has TRBV25-1 and TRBJ1-2; a possible D gene is TRBD1 (6 bases). The CDR3 totals 12 residues. V gave up 7 bases and J gave up 2 bases, with 8 bases separating them. Germline CDR1 reads MGHDK; CDR2 reads SYGVNS.

The gene calls are TRBV4-3 and TRBJ2-7; D possibly corresponds to TRBD2 (5 bases). The germline V gene encodes CDR1 LGHNA and CDR2 YSLEER. Trimming left V 1 base short and J 1 base short, with 8 bases between. The CDR3 totals 14 residues. CDR3 sequence reads: CASSQGERSYEQYF. The CDR3 DNA reads as TGCGCCAGCAGCCAAGGGGAGCGATCCTACGAGCAGTACTTC.